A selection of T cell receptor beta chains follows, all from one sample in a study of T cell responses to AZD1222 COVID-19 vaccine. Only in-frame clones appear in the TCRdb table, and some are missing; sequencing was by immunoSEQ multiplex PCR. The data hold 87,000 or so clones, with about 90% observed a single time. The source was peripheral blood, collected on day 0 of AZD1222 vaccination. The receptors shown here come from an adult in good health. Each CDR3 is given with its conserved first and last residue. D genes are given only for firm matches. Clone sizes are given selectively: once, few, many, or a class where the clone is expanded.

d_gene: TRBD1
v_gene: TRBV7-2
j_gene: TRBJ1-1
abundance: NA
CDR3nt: TGTGCCAGCAGAGCTAGTACAGGGGCGCGATCTAACACTGAAGCTTTCTTT
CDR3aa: CASRASTGARSNTEAFF

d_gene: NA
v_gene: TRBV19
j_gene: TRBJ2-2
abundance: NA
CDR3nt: TGTGCCAGTTCTAGAGGGGTGGGCACCGGGGAGCTGTTTTTT
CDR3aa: CASSRGVGTGELFF

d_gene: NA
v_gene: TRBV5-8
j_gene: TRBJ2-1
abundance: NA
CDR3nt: TGTGCCAGCAGCTTCAGACACTCAGGGGTAATCGAGCAGTTCTTC
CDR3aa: CASSFRHSGVIEQFF

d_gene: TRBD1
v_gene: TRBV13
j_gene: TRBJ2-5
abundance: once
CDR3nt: TGTGCCAGCAGCGGGGGACAGGGGGCTTGGGAGACCCAGTACTTC
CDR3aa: CASSGGQGAWETQYF

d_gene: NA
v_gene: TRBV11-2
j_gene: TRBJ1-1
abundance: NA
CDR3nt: TGTGCCAGCAGCCGGGCCGCACAGGGGAACACTGAAGCTTTCTTT
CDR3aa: CASSRAAQGNTEAFF

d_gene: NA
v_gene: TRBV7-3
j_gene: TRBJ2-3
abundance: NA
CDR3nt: TGTGCCAGCAGCTCGTCGTTAGAAGATACGCAGTATTTT
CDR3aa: CASSSSLEDTQYF

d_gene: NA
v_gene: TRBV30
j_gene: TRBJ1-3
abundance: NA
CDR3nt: TGTGCCTGGAGTGTAGGAGCCGGAAACACCATATATTTT
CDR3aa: CAWSVGAGNTIYF

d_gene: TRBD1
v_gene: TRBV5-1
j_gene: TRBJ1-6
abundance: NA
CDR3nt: TGCGCCAGCAGCTTGGATGTGACAGGGGGCAATTATTATAATTCACCCCTCCACTTT
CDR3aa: CASSLDVTGGNYYNSPLHF

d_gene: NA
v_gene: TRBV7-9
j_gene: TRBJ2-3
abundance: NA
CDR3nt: TGTGCCAGCAGCGAAGAGGGGCACACAGATACGCAGTATTTT
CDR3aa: CASSEEGHTDTQYF

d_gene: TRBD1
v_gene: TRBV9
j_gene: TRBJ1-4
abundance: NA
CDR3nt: TGTGCCAGCAGCCTGGGACAGGGGGGGCACCGGGAAAAACTGTTTTTT
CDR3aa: CASSLGQGGHREKLFF

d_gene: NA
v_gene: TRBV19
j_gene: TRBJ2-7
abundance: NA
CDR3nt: TGTGCCAGTAGCCCCCTAGGCGAGGCTGCCTCCTACGAGCAGTACTTC
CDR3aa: CASSPLGEAASYEQYF

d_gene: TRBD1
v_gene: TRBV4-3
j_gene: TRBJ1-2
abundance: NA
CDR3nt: TGCGCCAGCAGCCAGGACAGGAGCTCCTATGGCTACACCTTC
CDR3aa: CASSQDRSSYGYTF

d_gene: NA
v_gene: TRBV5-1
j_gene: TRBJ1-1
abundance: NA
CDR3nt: TGCGCCAGCAGCTTTTCTCGGACTGAAGCTTTCTTT
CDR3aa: CASSFSRTEAFF

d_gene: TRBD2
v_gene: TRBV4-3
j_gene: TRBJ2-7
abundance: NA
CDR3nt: TGCGCCAGCAGCCAAGACGGGGGGTACGAGCAGTACTTC
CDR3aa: CASSQDGGYEQYF

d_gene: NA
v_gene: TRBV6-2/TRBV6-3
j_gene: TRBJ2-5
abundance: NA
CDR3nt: TGTGCCAGCAGTTACGTGGGCCCCGATACCCAGTACTTC
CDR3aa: CASSYVGPDTQYF

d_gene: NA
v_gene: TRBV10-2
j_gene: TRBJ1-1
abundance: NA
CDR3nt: TGCGCCAGCAGTGAGTCAGGGGTTGGGGGACCCTCCTTGGGGGCTTTCTTT
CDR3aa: CASSESGVGGPSLGAFF

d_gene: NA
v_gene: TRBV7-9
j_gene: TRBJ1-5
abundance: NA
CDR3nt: TGTGCCAGCAGCTCCGGACGGAGCAATCAGCCCCAGCATTTT
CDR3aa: CASSSGRSNQPQHF

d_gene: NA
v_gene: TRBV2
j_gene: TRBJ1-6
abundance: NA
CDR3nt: TGTGCCAGCAGTGGAGGTTGGGCGACTGGAGGTTCACCCCTCCACTTT
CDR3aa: CASSGGWATGGSPLHF

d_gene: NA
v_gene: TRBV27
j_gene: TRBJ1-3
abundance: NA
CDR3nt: TGTGCCAGCAGTTTAAGGGTTCCAGGGACCGGAAACACCATATATTTT
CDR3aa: CASSLRVPGTGNTIYF

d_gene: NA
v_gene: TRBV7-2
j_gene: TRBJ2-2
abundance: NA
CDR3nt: TGTGCCAGCAGCTTAATGTCAGACGCGAACACCGGGGAGCTGTTTTTT
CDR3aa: CASSLMSDANTGELFF

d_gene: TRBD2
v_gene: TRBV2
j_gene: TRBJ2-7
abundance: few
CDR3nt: TGTGCAGCGGGAGTGCAGGGATTACACGAGCAGTACTTC
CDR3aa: CAAGVQGLHEQYF

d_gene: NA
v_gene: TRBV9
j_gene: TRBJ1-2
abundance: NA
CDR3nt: TGTGCCAGCAGCGCGGGGTTTACCCCCCCTGGTGGCTACACCTTC
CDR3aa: CASSAGFTPPGGYTF

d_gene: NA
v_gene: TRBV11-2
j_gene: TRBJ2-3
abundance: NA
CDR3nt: TGTGCCAGCAGCCCCGAGGGGTATACGCAGTATTTT
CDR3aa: CASSPEGYTQYF

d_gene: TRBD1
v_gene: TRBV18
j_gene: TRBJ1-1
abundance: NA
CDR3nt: TGTGCCAGCTCCCCATCTATCGGCAGGGGGCAATCGGCTGAAGCTTTCTTT
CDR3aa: CASSPSIGRGQSAEAFF

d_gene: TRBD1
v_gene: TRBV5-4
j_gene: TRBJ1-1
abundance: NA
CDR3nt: TGTGCCAGCAGCTTGGGGCTGGACAGGATGAACACTGAAGCTTTCTTT
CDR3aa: CASSLGLDRMNTEAFF

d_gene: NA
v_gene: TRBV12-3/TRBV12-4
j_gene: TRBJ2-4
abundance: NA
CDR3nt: TGTGCCAGCAGTGGGACTCCTACAGCTCAGTACTTC
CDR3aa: CASSGTPTAQYF

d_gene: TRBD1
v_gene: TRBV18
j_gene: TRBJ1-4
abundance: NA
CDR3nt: TGTGCCAGCTCTTGGGGACAGGGTGTATTGGACGAAAAACTGTTTTTT
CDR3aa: CASSWGQGVLDEKLFF

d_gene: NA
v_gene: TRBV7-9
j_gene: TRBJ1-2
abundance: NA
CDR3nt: TGTGCCAGCAGCTTAGCGGGCGGCCCTCCTGCTGGCTACACCTTC
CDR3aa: CASSLAGGPPAGYTF

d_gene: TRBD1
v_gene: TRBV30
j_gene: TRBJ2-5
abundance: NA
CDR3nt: TGTGCCTGGAGTGTACAGGGGGCAACGAGGACCCAGTACTTC
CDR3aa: CAWSVQGATRTQYF

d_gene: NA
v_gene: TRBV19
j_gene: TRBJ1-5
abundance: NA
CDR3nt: TGTGCCAGTAGTATAGTTTCAGGGCCCCAGCATTTT
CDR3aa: CASSIVSGPQHF

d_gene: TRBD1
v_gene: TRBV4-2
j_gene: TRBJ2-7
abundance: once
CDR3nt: TGTGCCAGCAGCCAAGTCACCGGACAGGGATCCTACGAGCAGTACTTC
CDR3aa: CASSQVTGQGSYEQYF

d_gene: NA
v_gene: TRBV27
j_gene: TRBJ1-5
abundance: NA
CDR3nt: TGTGCCAGCAGTTTATCGACGGGGGGGGGCAATCAGCCCCAGCATTTT
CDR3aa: CASSLSTGGGNQPQHF

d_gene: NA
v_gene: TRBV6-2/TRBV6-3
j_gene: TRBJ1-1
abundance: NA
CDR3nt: TGTGCCAGCAGTTCCCCCGGGACACAAGCTTTCTTT
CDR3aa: CASSSPGTQAFF

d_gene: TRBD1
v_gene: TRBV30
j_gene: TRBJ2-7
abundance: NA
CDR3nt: TGTGCCTGGAGTCTAACAGGGGGTTTGTACGAGCAGTACTTC
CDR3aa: CAWSLTGGLYEQYF

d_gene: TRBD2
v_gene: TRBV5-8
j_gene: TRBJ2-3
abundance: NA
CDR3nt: TGTGCCAGCAGCTACGGCGGGGGAGATACGCAGTATTTT
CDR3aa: CASSYGGGDTQYF

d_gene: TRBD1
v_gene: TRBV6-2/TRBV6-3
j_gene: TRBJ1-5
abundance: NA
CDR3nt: TGTGCCAGCAGCCCTAATTTCGGCCGGGACAGGTCTAGCAATCAGCCCCAGCATTTT
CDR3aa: CASSPNFGRDRSSNQPQHF

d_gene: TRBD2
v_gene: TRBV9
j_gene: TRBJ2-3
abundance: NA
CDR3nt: TGTGCCAGCAGCGTTGGCGGGGGGGACTCAGATACGCAGTATTTT
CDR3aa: CASSVGGGDSDTQYF

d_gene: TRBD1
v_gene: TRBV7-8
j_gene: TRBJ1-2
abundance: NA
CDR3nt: TGTGCCAGCAGCTTTTCCAGGGGGCGGAATAACTATGGCTACACCTTC
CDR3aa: CASSFSRGRNNYGYTF

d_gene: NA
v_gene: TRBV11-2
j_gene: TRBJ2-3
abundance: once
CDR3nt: TGTGCCAGCAGCAGGGGGACGGGCGATACGCAGTATTTT
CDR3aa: CASSRGTGDTQYF

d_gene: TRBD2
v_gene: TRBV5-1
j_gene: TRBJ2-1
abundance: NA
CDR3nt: TGCGCCAGCAGCTTGAGGACTAGCGGGGCCAACAATGAGCAGTTCTTC
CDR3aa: CASSLRTSGANNEQFF

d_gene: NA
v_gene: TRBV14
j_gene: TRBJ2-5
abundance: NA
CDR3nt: TGTGCCAGCAGCCCCCGCCCCAACCAAGAGACCCAGTACTTC
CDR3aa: CASSPRPNQETQYF

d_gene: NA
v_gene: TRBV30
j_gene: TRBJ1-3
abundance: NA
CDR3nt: TGTGCCCGAGCCGGGACACCAGGAAACACCATATATTTT
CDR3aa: CARAGTPGNTIYF

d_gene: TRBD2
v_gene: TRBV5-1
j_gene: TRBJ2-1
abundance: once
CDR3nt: TGCGCCAGCAGCTTGGCGGGACTAGCGGGGGGGCCTGAGCAGTTCTTC
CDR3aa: CASSLAGLAGGPEQFF

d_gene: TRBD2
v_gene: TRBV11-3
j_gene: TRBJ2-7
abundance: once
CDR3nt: TGTGCCAGCAGCAAATCGGGGGGCTCCTACGAGCAGTACTTC
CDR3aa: CASSKSGGSYEQYF

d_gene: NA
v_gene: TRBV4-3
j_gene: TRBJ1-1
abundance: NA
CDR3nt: TGCGCCAGCAGCCAAGGTTCCGGGACAAGAACTGAAGCTTTCTTT
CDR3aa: CASSQGSGTRTEAFF

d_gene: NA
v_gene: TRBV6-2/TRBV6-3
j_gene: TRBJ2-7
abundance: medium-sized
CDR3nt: TGTGCCAGCAGTTACGCAGGGCCGTACTACGAGCAGTACTTC
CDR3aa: CASSYAGPYYEQYF

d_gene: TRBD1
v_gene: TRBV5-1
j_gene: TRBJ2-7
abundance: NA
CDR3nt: TGCGCCAGACACAGGGGGCGAGGCACCTCGTCCTACGAGCAGTACTTC
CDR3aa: CARHRGRGTSSYEQYF

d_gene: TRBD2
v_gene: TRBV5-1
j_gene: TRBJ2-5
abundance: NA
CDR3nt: TGCGCCAGCGGTCGTGGCGGGGGGGAAGAGACCCAGTACTTC
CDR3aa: CASGRGGGEETQYF

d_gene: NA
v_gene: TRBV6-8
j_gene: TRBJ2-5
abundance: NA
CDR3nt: TGTGCCAGCAGTTACCTCGCCTATAGATTAGGGGGAGAGACCCAGTACTTC
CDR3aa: CASSYLAYRLGGETQYF

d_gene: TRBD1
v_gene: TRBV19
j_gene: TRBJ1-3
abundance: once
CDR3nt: TGTGCCAGCCAACGTCGACAGGGCTCTGGAAACACCATATATTTT
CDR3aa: CASQRRQGSGNTIYF

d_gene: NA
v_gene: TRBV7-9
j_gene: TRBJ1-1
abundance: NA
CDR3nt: TGTGCCAGCAGCTTAGCGACTGCGGGGAACACTGAAGCTTTCTTT
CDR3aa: CASSLATAGNTEAFF

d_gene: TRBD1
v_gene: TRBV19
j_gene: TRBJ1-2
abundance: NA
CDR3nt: TGTGCCAGTAGTACGACAGGGTTTGTCTATGGCTACACCTTC
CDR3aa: CASSTTGFVYGYTF